Listed below are T cell receptor beta chains from one sample, sequenced in a study of T cells in Graves' hyperthyroidism and ophthalmopathy. MiXCR, applied by TCRdb to the multiplex PCR reads, yields one record per CDR3 protein. The sample shows under 400,000 distinct CDR3 sequences, around 14% of them seen only once. Sequencing was carried out using blood. These receptors originate from an older woman with Graves' hyperthyroidism. Each CDR3 is given with its conserved first and last residue. A D gene is named only where the DNA matches it firmly. Not every row has a clone size; where given, it reads once, few, many or a size class.

clone_size j_call v_call d_call cdr3_nt cdr3_aa
many TRBJ2-1 TRBV30 . TGTGCCTGGAGTGCACGTCAGCGTATGTACAATGAGCAGTTCTTC CAWSARQRMYNEQFF
. TRBJ1-5 TRBV28 . TGTGCCAGCAGTTCTGGACAGAGGACTCAGCCCCAGCATTTT CASSSGQRTQPQHF
. TRBJ2-4 TRBV5-1 TRBD2 TGCGCCAGCAGCCCGGGCGGGGGGGCGGAATCCGGGCTAGCCAAAAACATTCAGTACTTC CASSPGGGAESGLAKNIQYF
many TRBJ2-5 TRBV6-1 TRBD1 TGTGCCAGCAGTTTAAGACAGGGCCAAGAGACCCAGTACTTC CASSLRQGQETQYF
many TRBJ1-2 TRBV2 . TGTGCCAGCAGTGACCCCGGGAGTAACTATGGCTACACCTTC CASSDPGSNYGYTF
. TRBJ2-1 TRBV11-3 TRBD1 TGTGCCAGCAGCCTCCGACAGGGGGGCTCCTACAATGAGCAGTTCTTC CASSLRQGGSYNEQFF
many TRBJ2-3 TRBV6-5 . TGTGCCAGCAGTTACTCGGTAGCAGCGGCCTACACAGATACGCAGTATTTT CASSYSVAAAYTDTQYF
many TRBJ2-3 TRBV20-1 TRBD1 TGCAGTGCAGGGGGGACAGGGGGCACAGATACGCAGTATTTT CSAGGTGGTDTQYF
few TRBJ2-5 TRBV10-1 TRBD2 TGCGCCAGCAGTGCTGGACTAGCGGGGGGCGAAGAGACCCAGTACTTC CASSAGLAGGEETQYF
many TRBJ1-5 TRBV28 . TGTGCCAGCAGTGAGGGACGTTTAGGGGATCAGCCCCAGCATTTT CASSEGRLGDQPQHF
. TRBJ2-4 TRBV20-1 TRBD1 TGCAGTGCTAGAGAGACAGGGCGGAGAAACATTCAGTACTTC CSARETGRRNIQYF
many TRBJ2-1 TRBV5-1 . TGCGCCAGGAAGAGGGCGGGGACCTACGGCAATGAGCAGTTCTTC CARKRAGTYGNEQFF
few TRBJ2-2 TRBV10-3 . TGTGCCATCCGAACGGTCAGCACCGGGGAGCTGTTTTTT CAIRTVSTGELFF
. TRBJ2-1 TRBV7-3 TRBD2 TGTGCCAGCAGCGTCGGGACTAGCAACGATGAGCAGTTCTTC CASSVGTSNDEQFF
many TRBJ2-1 TRBV20-1 TRBD2 TGCAGTGCTAGGGTGACTAGCGGTGTATCGGAGCAGTTCTTC CSARVTSGVSEQFF
many TRBJ2-3 TRBV24-1 TRBD2 TGTGCCACCAGTGACAACGGGACTAGCGGGAGGACGAGGACAGATACGCAGTATTTT CATSDNGTSGRTRTDTQYF
once TRBJ2-1 TRBV12-3/TRBV12-4 . TGTGCCAGCAGTTTAGACGGGAGCGATGAGCAGTTCTTC CASSLDGSDEQFF
many TRBJ1-5 TRBV7-9 . TGTGCCAGCAGCGACGGGACGGGGAATCAGCCCCAGCATTTT CASSDGTGNQPQHF
many TRBJ2-5 TRBV7-2 . TGTGCCAGCAGCTTCAATAATCGAGCCGGGACCCAGTACTTC CASSFNNRAGTQYF
few TRBJ1-2 TRBV4-1 . TGCGCCAGCAGCCAGCGACAGGCCCCCTATGGCTACACCTTC CASSQRQAPYGYTF
many TRBJ2-7 TRBV27 TRBD2 TGTGCCAGCAGTTTTAGCGGGAGGGGCGGCTACGAGCAGTACTTC CASSFSGRGGYEQYF
. TRBJ2-3 TRBV7-3 . TGTGCCAGCAGCCCATCGACTAACACAGATACGCAGTATTTT CASSPSTNTDTQYF
. TRBJ2-1 TRBV30 . TGTGCCTGGAGTACATCCTACAATGAGCAGTTCTTC CAWSTSYNEQFF
. TRBJ2-3 TRBV5-1 TRBD2 TGCGCCAGCAGGATAGCGGGAGATGCAGATACGCAGTATTTT CASRIAGDADTQYF
many TRBJ1-1 TRBV10-3 TRBD1 TGTGCCACCCTGACAGGGGCGAACATGGGCACTGAAGCTTTCTTT CATLTGANMGTEAFF
many TRBJ1-2 TRBV6-5 TRBD1 TGTGCCAGCAGTTCCCCAGGACAGGCCGGGTATGGCTACACCTTC CASSSPGQAGYGYTF
many TRBJ2-2 TRBV3-1 TRBD1 TGTGCCAGCAGCCAAGATGTCCTGCGACAGGGGGCTCGTTTCGGGGAGCTGTTTTTT CASSQDVLRQGARFGELFF
many TRBJ1-3 TRBV18 . TGTGCCAGCTCACGGGGCGGGCCTCCGGACACCATATATTTT CASSRGGPPDTIYF
few TRBJ2-1 TRBV15 . TGTGCCACCAGCAGAGATCCGGGTAGCTCCTACAATGAGCAGTTCTTC CATSRDPGSSYNEQFF
. TRBJ2-7 TRBV9 . TGTGCCAGCAGCTCCGGGACTGGCGGCTTAACCTACGAGCAGTACTTC CASSSGTGGLTYEQYF
. TRBJ1-6 TRBV19 TRBD1 TGTGCCAGTAGGGAGACAGGGTGGTCTTCACCCCTCCACTTT CASRETGWSSPLHF
few TRBJ1-5 TRBV20-1 TRBD1 TGCAGTGCTAGACAGGGGGATTATAACCAGCCCCAGCATTTT CSARQGDYNQPQHF
many TRBJ2-5 TRBV7-3 . TGTGCCAGCAGCTTAAGTATGGACCCCCAAGAGACCCAGTACTTC CASSLSMDPQETQYF
. TRBJ2-1 TRBV12-3/TRBV12-4 . TGTGCCAGCAGCTATACGACTAGCAATGAGCAGTTCTTC CASSYTTSNEQFF
many TRBJ2-1 TRBV5-1 TRBD2 TGCGCCAGCAGCTTGGGGTCAACTAGCGGGGACAATGAGCAGTTCTTC CASSLGSTSGDNEQFF
. TRBJ2-1 TRBV7-8 TRBD2 TGTGCCAGCAGCTTCCGGCGGGCGACCGGGACTAGCTTATTCTTC CASSFRRATGTSLFF
many TRBJ2-2 TRBV4-2 TRBD1 TGTGCCAGCAGCCCCCGGGACAGCTACACCGGGGAGCTGTTTTTT CASSPRDSYTGELFF
many TRBJ2-2 TRBV3-1 TRBD2 TGTGCCAGCAGCCAAGTTCTAGCGGGACCCCTGTTTTTT CASSQVLAGPLFF
many TRBJ1-1 TRBV28 . TGTGCCAGCAGAGCCGGAGGGGGGGCCACTGAAGCTTTCTTT CASRAGGGATEAFF
many TRBJ2-5 TRBV12-3/TRBV12-4 . TGTGCCAGCAGCCAAACCACCCAGGGTCCGGAGACCCAGTACTTC CASSQTTQGPETQYF
many TRBJ2-7 TRBV20-1 . TGCAGTGCTAGTTGGGCAAACCCCTCCTACGAGCAGTACTTC CSASWANPSYEQYF
many TRBJ2-1 TRBV10-3 TRBD2 TGTGCCATCAGTGAGTCTGAGGCTAGCGGGAGGTTCAATGAGCAGTTCTTC CAISESEASGRFNEQFF
many TRBJ2-7 TRBV10-3 TRBD1 TGTGCCATCAGTTGGGGGACAGGGGACCCCCACGAGCAGTACTTC CAISWGTGDPHEQYF
many TRBJ2-7 TRBV20-1 . TGCAGTTTCCAGGGGGGCGCGGTCGACGAGCAGTACTTC CSFQGGAVDEQYF
. TRBJ2-7 TRBV29-1 . TGCAGCGTTAGAATCCCGGGACGGAGCTCCTACGAGCAGTACTTC CSVRIPGRSSYEQYF
many TRBJ2-2 TRBV12-3/TRBV12-4 . TGTGCCAGCAGTTTGTGGGTTATAGGGCAGCAGGACACCGGGGAGCTGTTTTTT CASSLWVIGQQDTGELFF